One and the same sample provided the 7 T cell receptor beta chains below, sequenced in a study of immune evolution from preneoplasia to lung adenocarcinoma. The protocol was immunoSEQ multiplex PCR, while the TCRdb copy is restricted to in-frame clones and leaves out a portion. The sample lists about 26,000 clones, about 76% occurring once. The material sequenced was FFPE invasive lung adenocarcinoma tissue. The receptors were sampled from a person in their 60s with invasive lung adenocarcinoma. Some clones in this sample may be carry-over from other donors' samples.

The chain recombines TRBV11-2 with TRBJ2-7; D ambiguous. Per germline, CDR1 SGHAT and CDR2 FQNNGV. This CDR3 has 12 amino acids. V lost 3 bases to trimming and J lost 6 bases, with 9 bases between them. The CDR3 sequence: CASSFLRSEQYF. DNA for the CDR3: TGTGCCAGCAGCTTTCTGAGAAGCGAGCAGTACTTC.

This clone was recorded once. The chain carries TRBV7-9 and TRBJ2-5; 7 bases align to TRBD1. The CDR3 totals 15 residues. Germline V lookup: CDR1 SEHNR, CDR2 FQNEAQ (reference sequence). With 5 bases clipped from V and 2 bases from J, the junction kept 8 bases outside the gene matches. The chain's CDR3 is CASSIQGQPQETQYF. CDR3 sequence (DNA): TGTGCCAGCAGCATACAGGGACAGCCACAAGAGACCCAGTACTTC. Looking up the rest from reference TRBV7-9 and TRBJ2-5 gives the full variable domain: DTGVSQNPRHKITKRGQNVTFRCDPISEHNRLYWYRQTLGQGPEFLTYFQNEAQLEKSRLLSDRFSAERPKGSFSTLEIQRTEQGDSAMYLCASSIQGQPQETQYFGPGTRLLVL.

CDR3 bases: TGTGCCAGCAGCGCCCAGGGGGCTGGGGGCTACACCTTC. It translates to CASSAQGAGGYTF. This chain joins TRBV2 and TRBJ1-2; 8 bases agree with TRBD1. CDR1 is SNHLY, CDR2 FYNNEI, per germline. V gave up 6 bases and J gave up 8 bases; unmatched junction bases: 8. The CDR3 runs 13 residues.

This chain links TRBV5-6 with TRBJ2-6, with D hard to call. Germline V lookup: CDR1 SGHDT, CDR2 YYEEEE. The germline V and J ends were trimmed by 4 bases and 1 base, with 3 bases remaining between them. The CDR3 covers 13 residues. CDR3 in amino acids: CASSKSGANVLTF. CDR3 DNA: TGTGCCAGCAGCAAATCTGGGGCCAACGTCCTGACTTTC.

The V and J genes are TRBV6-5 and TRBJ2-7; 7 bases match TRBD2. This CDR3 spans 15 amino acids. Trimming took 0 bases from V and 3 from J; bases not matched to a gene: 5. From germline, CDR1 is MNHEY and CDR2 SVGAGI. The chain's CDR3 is CASSYSTGGGYEQYF. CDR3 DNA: TGTGCCAGCAGTTACTCGACCGGCGGGGGCTACGAGCAGTACTTC.

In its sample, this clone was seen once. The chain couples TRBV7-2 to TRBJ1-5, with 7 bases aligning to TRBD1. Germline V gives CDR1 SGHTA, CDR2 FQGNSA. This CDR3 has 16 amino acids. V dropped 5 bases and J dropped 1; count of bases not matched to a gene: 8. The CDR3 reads CASSLTGVRSNQPQHF. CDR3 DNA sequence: TGTGCCAGCAGCCTTACAGGGGTAAGGAGCAATCAGCCCCAGCATTTT.

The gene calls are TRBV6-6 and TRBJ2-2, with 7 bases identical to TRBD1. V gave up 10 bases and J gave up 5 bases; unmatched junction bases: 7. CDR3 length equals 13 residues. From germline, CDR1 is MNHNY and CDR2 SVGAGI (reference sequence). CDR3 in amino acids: CATGDRATGELFF. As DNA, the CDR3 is TGTGCCACCGGGGACAGAGCGACCGGGGAGCTGTTTTTT.